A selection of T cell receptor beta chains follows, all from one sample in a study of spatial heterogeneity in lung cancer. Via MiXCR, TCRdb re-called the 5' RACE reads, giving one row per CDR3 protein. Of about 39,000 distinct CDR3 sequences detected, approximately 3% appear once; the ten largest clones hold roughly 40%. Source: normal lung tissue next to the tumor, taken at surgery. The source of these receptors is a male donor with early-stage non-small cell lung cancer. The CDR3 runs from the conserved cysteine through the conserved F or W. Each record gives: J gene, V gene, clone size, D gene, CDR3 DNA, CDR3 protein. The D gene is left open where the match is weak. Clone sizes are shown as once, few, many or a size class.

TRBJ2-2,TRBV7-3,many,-,TGTGCCAGCAGCTTAACGTCGAAGACCGCGGAGCTGTTTTTT,CASSLTSKTAELFF
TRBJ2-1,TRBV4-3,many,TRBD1,TGCGCCAGCAGCCAAGGGGACAGGTTAGTCAATGAGCAGTTCTTC,CASSQGDRLVNEQFF
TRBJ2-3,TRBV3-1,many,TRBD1,TGTGCCAGCAGCCAAACTCCGGGACAGGGGCTAACAGATACGCAGTATTTT,CASSQTPGQGLTDTQYF
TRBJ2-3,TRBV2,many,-,TGTGCCAGCAGCGGGACCCCCAAGCTCCCAGATACGCAGTATTTT,CASSGTPKLPDTQYF
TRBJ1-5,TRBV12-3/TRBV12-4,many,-,TGTGCCAGCAGTTTGGACCCCGGGGTCTTTGCCCAGCATTTT,CASSLDPGVFAQHF
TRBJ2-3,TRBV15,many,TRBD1,TGTGCCACCAGCAGAGAAAGGACAGGGATCGATACGCAGTATTTT,CATSRERTGIDTQYF
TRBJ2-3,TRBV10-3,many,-,TGTGCCATCAGCGATGGACCCACAGATACGCAGTATTTT,CAISDGPTDTQYF
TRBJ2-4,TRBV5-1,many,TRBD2,TGCGCCAGCAGCTTGGTGTCTAGCGGGAGGAGTGACATTCAGTACTTC,CASSLVSSGRSDIQYF
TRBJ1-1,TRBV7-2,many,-,TGTGCCAGCAGCTTAATTACCGGGGCTGCCACTGAAGCTTTCTTT,CASSLITGAATEAFF
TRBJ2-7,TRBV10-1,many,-,TGCGCCTCGGACATCTACGAGCAGTACTTC,CASDIYEQYF
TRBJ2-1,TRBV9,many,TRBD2,TGTGCCAGCAGCCCTAGCGGAGGGTACAATGAGCAGTTCTTC,CASSPSGGYNEQFF
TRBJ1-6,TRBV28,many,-,TGTGCCAGCAGTTTAACCCCTGAGGGCTCCTATAATTCACCCCTCCACTTT,CASSLTPEGSYNSPLHF
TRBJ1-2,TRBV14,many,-,TGTGCCAGCAGCCATTTCAGGGTAGATGGCTACACCTTC,CASSHFRVDGYTF
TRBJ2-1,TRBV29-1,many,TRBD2,TGCAGCGTTGCGGCTAGCGGGGGTGACAATGAGCAGTTCTTC,CSVAASGGDNEQFF
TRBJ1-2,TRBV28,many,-,TGTGCCAGGGGAGCCCGGGACTATGGCTACACCTTC,CARGARDYGYTF